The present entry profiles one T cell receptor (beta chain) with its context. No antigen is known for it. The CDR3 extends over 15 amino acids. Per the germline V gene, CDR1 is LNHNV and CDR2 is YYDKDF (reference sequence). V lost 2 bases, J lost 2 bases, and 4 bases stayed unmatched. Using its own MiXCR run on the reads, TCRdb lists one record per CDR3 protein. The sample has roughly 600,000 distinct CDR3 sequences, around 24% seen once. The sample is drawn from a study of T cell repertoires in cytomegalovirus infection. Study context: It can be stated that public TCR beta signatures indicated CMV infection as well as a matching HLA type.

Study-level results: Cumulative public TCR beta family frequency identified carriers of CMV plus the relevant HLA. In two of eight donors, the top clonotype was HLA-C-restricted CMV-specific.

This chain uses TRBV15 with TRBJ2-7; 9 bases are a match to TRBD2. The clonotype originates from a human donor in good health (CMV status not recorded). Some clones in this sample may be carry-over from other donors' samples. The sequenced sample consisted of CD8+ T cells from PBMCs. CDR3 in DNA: TGTGCCACCAGCAGAATATCTAGCGGGGCCTACGAGCAGTACGTC. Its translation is CATSRISSGAYEQYV.